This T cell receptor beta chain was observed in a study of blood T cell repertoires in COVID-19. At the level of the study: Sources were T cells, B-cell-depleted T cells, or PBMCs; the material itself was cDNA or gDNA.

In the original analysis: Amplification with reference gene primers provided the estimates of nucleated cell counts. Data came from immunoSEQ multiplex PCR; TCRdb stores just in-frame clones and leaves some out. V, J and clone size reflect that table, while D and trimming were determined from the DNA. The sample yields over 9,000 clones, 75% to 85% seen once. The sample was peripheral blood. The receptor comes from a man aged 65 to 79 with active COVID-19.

Here the CDR3 reads CASSLFPGQVNQPQHF. CDR3 sequence (DNA): TGTGCCAGCAGTTTATTTCCGGGACAGGTTAATCAGCCCCAGCATTTT. The chain uses TRBV28 and TRBJ1-5; TRBD1 aligns across 8 bases. After removal of 1 base from V and 4 bases from J, the junction contained 6 bases not matched to a gene. The CDR3 runs 16 residues. The germline gives CDR1 MDHEN, CDR2 SYDVKM.